This T cell receptor (beta chain) was captured in a study of shared clonotypes between healthy human individuals (dated by TCRdb to 2020 to 2022). Describing the broader study: The cohort included a few men and a couple of women between 18 and 49 years of age. Per donor, three plates each were used for CD4 naive and CD4 memory, two for CD8 naive, and one for CD8 memory. Blood TCR repertoires of 5 or 6 healthy adults were deeply sequenced to estimate repertoire size and the extent of clonotype sharing between individuals. Different laboratories and diverse techniques were used to prepare libraries and sequence TCR repertoires, to increase sequencing depth and limit assay-specific biases. Per donor, leukapheresis produced somewhere between about 0.9 and 9 billion PBMCs. Broader findings and caveats from the paper: Rarefaction of sorted-subset datasets indicated incomplete sequencing despite the large sequencing depth. Because the study included a small number of donors, the genetic and exposure-history diversity represented was limited. Across several donors, about 4.5% of naive CD4, roughly 3.5% of naive CD8, 2% to 2.5% of memory CD4, and 0.3% to 0.45% of memory CD8 clonotypes were shared. Larger estimated clonotype richness was generally found for naive subsets than for memory subsets. Sampling was restricted to blood, and TCR repertoires in tissues likely differ from the TCR repertoires found in blood. Compared with non-shared clonotypes, clonotypes shared by all four sorted-subset donors had higher generation probabilities. Pairwise subsampling led to the expectation that sequencing depth would affect the degree of clonotype sharing among donors.

Via the germline V gene (reference sequence), CDR1 is GTSNPN and CDR2 SVGIG. V is cut by 1 base and J by 7 bases, and the space between the germline ends is 14 bases. There are 13 amino acids in the CDR3, from cysteine to phenylalanine inclusive. CDR3 DNA only is kept here, 39 bases in frame from base 1. Donors were healthy HIV-negative adults with no recently reported acute infections or vaccinations. Every donor was a Caucasian adult residing in Nashville, Tennessee, USA. Magnetic negative selection was used to enrich CD4+ T cells, after which naive cells were positively selected on CD45RA and the negative fraction became the memory subset. After blood collection by leukapheresis, PBMCs were isolated using Ficoll-Histopaque density gradient centrifugation and then cryopreserved in the vapor phase of liquid nitrogen. Purity and quantity of every magnetically sorted T cell population were checked by analytical flow cytometry. Each sorted fraction had its genomic DNA isolated and then quantified by UV absorbance on a Nanodrop 2000c.

This clone has a handful of counts. Its binding antigen is unknown. Per-base quality was not reported, and no clone a single base away is much larger than it. Using the deep immunoSEQ assay, multiplex PCR amplified TCR CDR3 regions from genomic DNA. For each cell subset, the extracted genomic DNA was distributed evenly across all wells of several immunoSEQ 96-well plates, and each plate served as one replicate. For sorted subsets, each replicate PCR was loaded with approximately 0.2 ug genomic DNA, equivalent to approximately 33,000 T cell genomes. Purified libraries were quantified with a Qubit 3.0 fluorometer, sized on a Bioanalyzer 2100, and re-quantified with the KAPA Library Quantification kit. Every immunoSEQ 96-well plate was sequenced on a separate single-read 150-cycle Illumina NextSeq 550 flow cell. In the source study's methods: Because the immunoSEQ output held only junctional sequences and lacked quality scores, the filtering could not match the filtering applied to full-length reads. Sequences were annotated with PyIR, a Python wrapper for IgBLAST v1.9, and V/J genes and CDR3 were assigned using IMGT germline references. Reads were removed for weak V/J assignments (E-value above 1e-6), missing CDR3, stop codons, out-of-frame junctions, or ambiguous translated residues. V3J clonotypes were defined as sequences sharing an identical inferred V gene, J gene, and CDR3 amino acid sequence. Percentage overlap between repertoires was computed as shared unique clonotypes divided by the size of the smaller repertoire. Richness of each repertoire was evaluated using RTK rarefaction, the Chao1 estimator, and Recon v2.1 estimates of unobserved clonotypes. Generation probabilities were computed with OLGA for all TCRbeta clonotypes obtained by the gDNA method from several donors. TCRdb holds this immuneACCESS table with in-frame rearrangements only. Some clones are missing; in checked studies, unresolved V genes explain under half, and the rest has no known cause. That table supplies the V and J calls and clone size; D and trimming were determined from the DNA. Counted in this sample were nearly 1,000,000 clones; over 60% of them appeared once. The ten largest clones capture approximately 1.5% of the sample.

The chain is encoded by TRBV30 joined to TRBJ2-7, with TRBD1 tentatively as D gene (7 bases match). The sequenced sample consisted of memory CD4+ T cells sorted from blood. The sample's cell subset or site label, decoded: CD45RA-negative fraction. This receptor was identified in a man younger than 30 in good health. The CDR3 here reads CAWSAGRGREQYF. The DNA reads TGTGCCTGGAGTGCTGGCAGGGGGAGGGAGCAGTACTTC. The full variable domain, with segments outside the CDR3 supplied by the reference TRBV30 and TRBJ2-7 proteins, appears as SQTIHQWPATLVQPVGSPLSLECTVEGTSNPNLYWYRQAAGRGLQLLFYSVGIGQISSEVPQNLSASRPQDRQFILSSKKLLLSDSGFYLCAWSAGRGREQYFGPGTRLTVT.